This TCR beta chain originates from a study of blood T cells in healthy people across ages. Study overall: Roughly one uniquely barcoded beta molecule per two T cells was captured.

Together with a sample-barcoded 5' primer, a J-beta primer mix was included in a second PCR lasting about 7 to 12 cycles. TCRdb called the 5' RACE reads again in MiXCR, with one record for every CDR3 protein. The sample has around 690,000 distinct CDR3 sequences, about 53% seen once. Germline V CDR1 and CDR2: SQVTM, ANQGSEA. J lost 4 bases, V lost 5 bases, and 7 bases had no gene match. The CDR3 extends over 13 amino acids. The sequenced sample was blood. This receptor was obtained from a man between 60 and 75 years old in good health. The rearrangement links TRBV29-1 to TRBJ1-2, with TRBD1 identical over 7 bases. CDR3 protein: CSVMGDRFYGYTF. CDR3 in DNA: TGCAGCGTTATGGGGGACAGATTCTATGGCTACACCTTC.